This T cell receptor beta chain was sequenced for a study of T cell repertoires in cytomegalovirus infection. Study as a whole: Matching HLA type and CMV infection were both indicated by public TCR beta signatures. Study results and limitations: Of the TCR beta families, the public ones yielded a cumulative frequency that identified carriers of CMV plus the relevant HLA.

TCRdb analysed the reads with MiXCR anew, one entry per CDR3 protein. This sample has a few hundred thousand distinct CDR3 sequences, with roughly 20% found just once. This clonotype was seen more than once but under ten times. Its antigen is not identified. CDR3 length equals 17 residues. After removal of 0 bases from V and 2 bases from J, the junction contained 8 bases not matched to a gene. CDR1 SGHAT and CDR2 FQDESV come from the germline V gene (reference sequence). The gene calls are TRBV11-1 and TRBJ2-3; 7 bases are shared with TRBD1. This clonotype was obtained from a human donor in good health (CMV status not recorded). Some clones in this sample may be carry-over from other donors' samples. The sample comprised CD8+ T cells from PBMCs. CDR3 residues: CASSLAGTDLFTDTQYF. As DNA, the CDR3 is TGTGCCAGCAGCTTAGCGGGGACAGATCTCTTCACAGATACGCAGTATTTT.